This TCR beta chain is from a study of blood T cell repertoires in COVID-19. Study background: Whether acute or convalescent, the COVID-19 samples came from the United States, Italy and Spain.

Germline V gene data show CDR1 as MDHEN and CDR2 as SYDVKM. V lost 6 bases to trimming and J lost 8 bases, with 22 bases between them. CDR3 length equals 16 residues. TCRdb's copy holds only in-frame clones and misses some; the assay was immunoSEQ multiplex PCR. The profile shows around 310,000 clones, nearly 90% of them singletons. The sequence was obtained from a middle-aged woman with COVID-19, enrolled during active disease. Sequencing used peripheral blood. The chain couples TRBV28 to TRBJ1-4; maybe TRBD1 (5 bases). CDR3 amino acids: CASSPSLGQGGEKLFF. As DNA, the CDR3 is TGTGCCAGCAGCCCATCGTTGGGGCAGGGTGGCGAAAAACTGTTTTTT.